Sequencing of this TCR beta chain was carried out in a study of brain T cells in children with intractable seizures. J lost 2 bases, V lost 6 bases, and 5 bases had no gene match. The CDR3 extends over 14 amino acids. The germline V gene has CDR1 MNHEY and CDR2 SMNVEV (reference sequence). The assay was immunoSEQ multiplex PCR, and TCRdb's table has in-frame clones only and misses some. Of about 340,000 clones listed, about 94% are singletons. Time point here: blood from clinic visit 5 months post-surgery; TSC patient then seizure free. Only cases whose brain tissue showed the highest T cell transcript signatures were sequenced. Patients received at least one anti-epileptic drug before surgery.

This chain uses TRBV27 with TRBJ2-7; 9 nucleotides agree with TRBD1. This clonotype was sampled from a boy less than two years old with tuberous sclerosis and intractable seizures. The sequences come from peripheral blood, collected 5 to 6 months after surgery. CDR3 protein: CASRPNRGPYEQYF. In nucleotides, the CDR3 is TGTGCCAGCAGACCCAACAGGGGGCCCTACGAGCAGTACTTC.